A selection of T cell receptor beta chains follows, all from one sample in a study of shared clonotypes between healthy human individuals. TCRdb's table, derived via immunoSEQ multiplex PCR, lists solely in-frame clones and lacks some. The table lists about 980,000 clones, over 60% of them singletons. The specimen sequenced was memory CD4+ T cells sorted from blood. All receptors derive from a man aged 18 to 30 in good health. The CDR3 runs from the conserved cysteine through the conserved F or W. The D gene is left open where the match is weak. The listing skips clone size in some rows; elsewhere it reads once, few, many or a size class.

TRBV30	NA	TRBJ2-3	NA	TGTGCCTGGAAGGTGGGGGCCCACACAGATACGCAGTATTTT	CAWKVGAHTDTQYF
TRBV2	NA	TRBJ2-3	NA	TGTGCCAGCAGTGAAGGACTAGAGCCAGATACGCAGTATTTT	CASSEGLEPDTQYF
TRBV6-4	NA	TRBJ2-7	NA	TGTGCCCCAGGGGGGGAACCCTACGAGCAGTACTTC	CAPGGEPYEQYF
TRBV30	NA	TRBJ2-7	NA	TGTGCCTGGGGCAGCCCCGGAATACACTCCTACGAGCAGTACTTC	CAWGSPGIHSYEQYF
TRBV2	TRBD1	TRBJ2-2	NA	TGTGCCAGCAGGGACAGGGATATTTCCACCGGGGAGCTGTTTTTT	CASRDRDISTGELFF
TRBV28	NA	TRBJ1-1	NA	TGTGCCAGCAGTCCCACCTGGAGTTATGGGACTGAAGCTTTCTTT	CASSPTWSYGTEAFF
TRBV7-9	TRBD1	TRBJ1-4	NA	TGTGCCAGCAGCCCGCTCGGGACAGGGGCTTCAGCTAATGAAAAACTGTTTTTT	CASSPLGTGASANEKLFF
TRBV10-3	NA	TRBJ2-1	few	TGTGCCATCAGTGACAGGGTGTACAATGAGCAGTTCTTC	CAISDRVYNEQFF
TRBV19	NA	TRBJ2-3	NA	TGTGCCAGTAGCCCCCTCGGGACAGATACGCAGTATTTT	CASSPLGTDTQYF
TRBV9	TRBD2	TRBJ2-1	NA	TGTGCCAGCAGCGTAGTGGGGACTAGCGGGAGAACCTACAATGAGCAGTTCTTC	CASSVVGTSGRTYNEQFF
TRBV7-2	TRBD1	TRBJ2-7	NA	TGTGCCAGCAGCTTAGTGTCAGGGGGTGAGTCCTACGAGCAGTACTTC	CASSLVSGGESYEQYF
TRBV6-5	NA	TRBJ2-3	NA	TGTGCCAGCAGTTCCGTAGATACGCAGTATTTT	CASSSVDTQYF
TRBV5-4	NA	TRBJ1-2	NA	TGTGCCAGCAGCCGGTCGTCTAGTAGCGGATATGGCTACACCTTC	CASSRSSSSGYGYTF
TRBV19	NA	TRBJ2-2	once	TGTGCCAGTAGCTTCGCCATGAACACCGGGGAGCTGTTTTTT	CASSFAMNTGELFF
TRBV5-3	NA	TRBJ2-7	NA	TGTGCCAGAAGCTTGCGCGGCATAGATCATTCCTACGAGCAGTACTTC	CARSLRGIDHSYEQYF